The source of this T cell receptor (beta chain) is a study of beta chain features in type 1 diabetes. Reverse transcribing all isolated RNA meant expressed TCRB transcripts were sequenced. TCRdb's copy holds only in-frame clones and misses some; the assay was immunoSEQ multiplex PCR. The sample consists of under 450,000 clones, around 14% of them appearing once. Findings of the study overall: PCR might show a preference for shorter templates, equally across patients and controls. Type 1 diabetes patients showed a moderate but significant shortening of TCRB CDR3s in all four CD4+ subsets. Insertions at VDJ junctions were less frequent in type 1 diabetes patients. These patients also deleted more nucleotides at the same junctions.

With respect to this clone: Its target is not known. A read error may produce the germline difference seen at one junction end.

CDR3 length: 14 residues. Germline values: CDR1 MNHNY, CDR2 SVGAGI (reference sequence). The sequence was obtained from a man aged 30 to 45 in good health. Sample: naive CD4+ T cells from blood. V and J are TRBV6-6 and TRBJ1-6, with TRBD1 as a possible D gene (5 bases). The CDR3 nucleotides read TGTGCCGGCAGTTACACAGGTAGAAATTCACCCCTCCACTTT. This encodes CAGSYTGRNSPLHF.